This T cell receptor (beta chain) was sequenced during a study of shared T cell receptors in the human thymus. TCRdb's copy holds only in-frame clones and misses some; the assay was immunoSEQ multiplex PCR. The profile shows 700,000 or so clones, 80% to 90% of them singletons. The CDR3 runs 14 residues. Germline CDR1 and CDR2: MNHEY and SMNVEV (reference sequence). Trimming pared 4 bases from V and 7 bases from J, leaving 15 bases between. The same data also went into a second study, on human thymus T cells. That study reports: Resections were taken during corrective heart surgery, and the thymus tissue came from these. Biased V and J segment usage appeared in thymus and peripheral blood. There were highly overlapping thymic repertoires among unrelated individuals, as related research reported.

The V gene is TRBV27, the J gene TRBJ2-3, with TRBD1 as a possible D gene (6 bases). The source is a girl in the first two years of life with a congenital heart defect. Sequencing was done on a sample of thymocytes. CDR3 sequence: CASSSGTREYTQYF. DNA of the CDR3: TGTGCCAGCAGTTCCGGGACAAGGGAGTATACGCAGTATTTT.